This TCR beta chain was retrieved from a study of CD8+CD57+ T cells in acquired aplastic anemia (dated by TCRdb to 2016 to 2019). With regard to the full study: On average, sorted CD4+ and CD8+ cells yielded around 3.4 ug of extracted DNA, with a range of about 0.17 to 27.4 ug. A CD8+CD57+ expansion meant a frequency higher than the mean frequency seen in healthy subjects.

The patients picked for sequencing were ones in whom flow cytometry had shown an expansion of CD8+CD57+ cells. Severe acquired aplastic anemia was diagnosed in all patients according to International Study of Aplastic Anemia and Agranulocytosis and Camitta criteria. No therapy had been received by the patients at the time of blood sampling. TCR repertoires of sorted CD4+ and CD8+ blood T cells from severe aplastic anemia patients and healthy subjects were deep-sequenced in the study. In the USA, patient enrollment took place under clinicaltrials.gov protocols 00001620, 01623167, 00001397, 00071045, 00081523 and 00961064. Ficoll-Paque density gradient centrifugation was used to isolate peripheral blood mononuclear cells. Before DNA extraction, CD4+ and CD8+ T cells were sorted by FACS or by magnetic beads. Genomic DNA was used as template for profiling of TCR beta VDJ combinations and CDR3 sequences. An Illumina HiSeq 2000 was the platform used for TCR repertoire sequencing. Per the original workflow: TRBV/TRBJ rearrangement plots, CDR3 size and DJ length profiles, and Simpson's diversity index were used to evaluate the repertoires. The immunodominant clone was defined as the most abundant DNA sequence in deep sequencing data. CDR3 amino acid sequences were screened for sharing across subjects and were compared with published repertoires and the VDJdb database. TCRdb's own reprocessing of the public reads used fastp at Q25 and MiXCR and kept productive beta chains. Duplicate CDR3 protein sequences are folded into a single record with the most common DNA and genes. TCRdb, not the authors, supplied the V and J calls. The sample profile shows 450,000 to 600,000 distinct CDR3 sequences; less than 35% of them were found once. 0.75% to 0.95% of the sample is in the top ten clones.

For this clonotype: Its antigen specificity is not known. Base-call qualities are not available, and no considerably larger clone is one nucleotide away.

Study-wide findings and limitations: Over 25 CD8+ CDR3 sequences were found in both patients and controls but appeared to be highly expressed in patients and within the immunodominant clones of the patients. Between patients and healthy controls, no significant difference in CD8+ Simpson's diversity was found (P=0.060).

Including cysteine and phenylalanine, the CDR3 has 13 amino acids. Solely the CDR3 DNA is kept, with 39 bases framed from the first base. Trimming removed 1 base from V and 5 bases from J, leaving 8 bases between the germline ends. As encoded in the germline V gene (reference sequence), CDR1 is LNHNV while CDR2 is YYDKDF. The sequence links TRBV15 to TRBJ1-2, with TRBD1 as a weak D call on 5 bases. The clonotype was recovered from a human donor with aplastic anemia. Specimen: sorted CD4+, CD8+, or CD8+CD57+ T cells (not recorded which) from PBMCs. The CDR3 in this case is CATSRGGLYGYTF. In nucleotides, the sequence is TGTGCCACCAGCAGAGGGGGCTTATATGGCTACACCTTC.